This is a list of T cell receptor beta chains from one sample in a study of blood T cell repertoires in COVID-19. The method was immunoSEQ multiplex PCR; TCRdb's version includes in-frame clones alone and lacks a portion of them. The profile covers 350,000 to 400,000 clones, with around nine tenths appearing a single time and roughly 6.6% taken by the ten largest. Material: peripheral blood. These TCRs come from a woman in her sixties or seventies with COVID-19, enrolled during active disease. CDR3s include the opening cysteine and the closing phenylalanine or tryptophan. The order of the fields is J gene, V gene, clone size, D gene, CDR3 DNA, CDR3 protein. A D gene is named only where the DNA matches it firmly. Size tells how often a clone was seen (once, few, many) or the class of an expanded clone, and some rows leave it out.

J gene: TRBJ2-1; V gene: TRBV4-1; clone size: .; D gene: TRBD2; CDR3 DNA: TGCGCCAGCAGCCCTAGCGGGGGTTATCAGTTCTTC; CDR3 protein: CASSPSGGYQFF
J gene: TRBJ2-3; V gene: TRBV5-6; clone size: .; D gene: .; CDR3 DNA: TGTGCCAGCAGCTCCGGCACAGGGTGGGCAGATACGCAGTATTTT; CDR3 protein: CASSSGTGWADTQYF
J gene: TRBJ1-2; V gene: TRBV10-3; clone size: .; D gene: .; CDR3 DNA: TGTGCCATCAGTGAGTCCGCACCCGCCGGATACTACGGCTACACCTTC; CDR3 protein: CAISESAPAGYYGYTF
J gene: TRBJ1-1; V gene: TRBV5-8; clone size: .; D gene: .; CDR3 DNA: TGTGCCAGCAGCTTTTACGTCCGTCGACTTATGAACACTGAAGCTTTCTTT; CDR3 protein: CASSFYVRRLMNTEAFF
J gene: TRBJ2-1; V gene: TRBV5-1; clone size: .; D gene: .; CDR3 DNA: TGCGCCAGCACCCGGCCCGGCAGGGGGGAGGATGAGCAGTTCTTC; CDR3 protein: CASTRPGRGEDEQFF
J gene: TRBJ2-2; V gene: TRBV5-8; clone size: .; D gene: TRBD2; CDR3 DNA: TGTGCCAGCAGCTCATTTAGCGGGAGTAACACCGGGGAGCTGTTTTTT; CDR3 protein: CASSSFSGSNTGELFF
J gene: TRBJ1-2; V gene: TRBV12-3/TRBV12-4; clone size: .; D gene: .; CDR3 DNA: TGTGCCAGCAGTTTAATGTCCGGGGGGAACACCTTC; CDR3 protein: CASSLMSGGNTF
J gene: TRBJ1-1; V gene: TRBV7-8; clone size: .; D gene: TRBD1; CDR3 DNA: TGTGCCAGCAGCTTATTGGGGGTCAGGGGGGTTCAATTT; CDR3 protein: CASSLLGVRGVQF
J gene: TRBJ2-7; V gene: TRBV4-1; clone size: .; D gene: .; CDR3 DNA: TGCGCCAGCAGCCACCCGACAGGACACTACGAGCAGTACTTC; CDR3 protein: CASSHPTGHYEQYF
J gene: TRBJ2-3; V gene: TRBV7-3; clone size: .; D gene: .; CDR3 DNA: TGTGCCAGCAGCCGGACAGGCACAGATACGCAGTATTTT; CDR3 protein: CASSRTGTDTQYF
J gene: TRBJ2-3; V gene: TRBV10-3; clone size: once; D gene: TRBD2; CDR3 DNA: TGTGCCACCAGCACGACCGGGACTAGCGGTACAGATACGCAGTATTTT; CDR3 protein: CATSTTGTSGTDTQYF
J gene: TRBJ2-5; V gene: TRBV5-1; clone size: .; D gene: TRBD2; CDR3 DNA: TGCGCCAGCAGCTTGGGTGCTAGCGGTCCGTACCAAGAGACCCAGTACTTC; CDR3 protein: CASSLGASGPYQETQYF
J gene: TRBJ1-2; V gene: TRBV9; clone size: .; D gene: TRBD1; CDR3 DNA: TGTGCCAGCAGCGATGGGAGGGACAGGTTGAACTATGGCTACACCTTC; CDR3 protein: CASSDGRDRLNYGYTF
J gene: TRBJ2-1; V gene: TRBV4-1; clone size: .; D gene: TRBD2; CDR3 DNA: TGCGCCAGCAGCCTAGGCCTAGCGGACAATGAGCAGTTCTTC; CDR3 protein: CASSLGLADNEQFF
J gene: TRBJ1-3; V gene: TRBV10-2; clone size: .; D gene: TRBD1; CDR3 DNA: TGCGCCAGCAGTGAGGTACAGGGGGCCTACTCTGGAAACACCATATATTTT; CDR3 protein: CASSEVQGAYSGNTIYF
J gene: TRBJ1-4; V gene: TRBV11-3; clone size: once; D gene: TRBD1; CDR3 DNA: TGTGCCAGCAGCCCACGACAGGGTCGGCTGGCTGAAAAACTGTTTTTT; CDR3 protein: CASSPRQGRLAEKLFF
J gene: TRBJ1-2; V gene: TRBV6-4; clone size: once; D gene: .; CDR3 DNA: TGTGCCAGCAGTGCGGAGGAGGGCCATGGCTACACCTTC; CDR3 protein: CASSAEEGHGYTF
J gene: TRBJ1-6; V gene: TRBV27; clone size: .; D gene: .; CDR3 DNA: TGTGCCAGCAGTTTCCGAGATTATTCACCCCTCCACTTT; CDR3 protein: CASSFRDYSPLHF
J gene: TRBJ1-4; V gene: TRBV5-4; clone size: few; D gene: .; CDR3 DNA: TGTGCCAGCAGCTCGGGACACGGACGGGCTAATGAAAAACTGTTTTTT; CDR3 protein: CASSSGHGRANEKLFF
J gene: TRBJ1-1; V gene: TRBV7-9; clone size: .; D gene: .; CDR3 DNA: TGTGCCAGCAGCTTAGTAGGGGTCCCGAACACTGAAGCTTTCTTT; CDR3 protein: CASSLVGVPNTEAFF
J gene: TRBJ1-1; V gene: TRBV18; clone size: .; D gene: .; CDR3 DNA: TGTGCCAGCTCACCGACCTACGGGGACACTGAAGCTTTCTTT; CDR3 protein: CASSPTYGDTEAFF
J gene: TRBJ1-1; V gene: TRBV29-1; clone size: .; D gene: .; CDR3 DNA: TGCAGCGTTGAACCGCAGGGGACTGAAGCTTTCTTT; CDR3 protein: CSVEPQGTEAFF